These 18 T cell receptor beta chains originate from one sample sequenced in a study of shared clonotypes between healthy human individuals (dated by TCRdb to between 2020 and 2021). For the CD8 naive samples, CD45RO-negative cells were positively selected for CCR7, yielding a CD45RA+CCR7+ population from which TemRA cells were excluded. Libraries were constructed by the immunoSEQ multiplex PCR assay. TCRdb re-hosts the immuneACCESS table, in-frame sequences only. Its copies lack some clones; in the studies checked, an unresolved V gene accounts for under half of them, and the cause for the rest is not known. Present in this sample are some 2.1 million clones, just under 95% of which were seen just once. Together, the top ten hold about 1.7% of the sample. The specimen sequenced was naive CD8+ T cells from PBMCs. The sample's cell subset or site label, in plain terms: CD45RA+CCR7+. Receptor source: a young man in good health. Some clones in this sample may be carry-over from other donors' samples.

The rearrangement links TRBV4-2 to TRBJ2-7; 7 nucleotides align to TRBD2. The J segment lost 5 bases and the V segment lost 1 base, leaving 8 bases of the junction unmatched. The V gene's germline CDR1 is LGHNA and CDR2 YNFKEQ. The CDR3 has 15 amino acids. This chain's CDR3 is CASSQGELADHEQYF. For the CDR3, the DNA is TGTGCCAGCAGCCAAGGCGAGCTAGCGGACCACGAGCAGTACTTC.

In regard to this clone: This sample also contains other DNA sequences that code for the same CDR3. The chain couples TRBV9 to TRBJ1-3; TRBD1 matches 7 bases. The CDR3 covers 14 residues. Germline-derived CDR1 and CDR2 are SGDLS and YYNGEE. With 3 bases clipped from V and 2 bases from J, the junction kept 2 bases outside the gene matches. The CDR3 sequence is CASSDRGTGNTIYF. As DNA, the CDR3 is TGTGCCAGCAGCGACAGGGGCACTGGAAACACCATATATTTT. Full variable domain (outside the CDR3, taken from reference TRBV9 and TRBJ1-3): DSGVTQTPKHLITATGQRVTLRCSPRSGDLSVYWYQQSLDQGLQFLIQYYNGEERAKGNILERFSAQQFPDLHSELNLSSLELGDSALYFCASSDRGTGNTIYFGEGSWLTVV.

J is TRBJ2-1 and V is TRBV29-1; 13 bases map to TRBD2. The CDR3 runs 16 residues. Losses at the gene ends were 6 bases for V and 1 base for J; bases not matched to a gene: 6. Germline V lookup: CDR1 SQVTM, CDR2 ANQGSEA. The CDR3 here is CSVDGTSGASYNEQFF. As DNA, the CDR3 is TGCAGCGTGGATGGGACTAGCGGGGCTTCCTACAATGAGCAGTTCTTC.

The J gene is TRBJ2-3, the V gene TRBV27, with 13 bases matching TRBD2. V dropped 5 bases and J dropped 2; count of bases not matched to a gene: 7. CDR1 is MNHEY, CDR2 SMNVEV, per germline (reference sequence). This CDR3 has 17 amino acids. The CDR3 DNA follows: TGTGCCAGCAGTCCCCACGGACTAGCGGGAGTCACAGATACGCAGTATTTT. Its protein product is CASSPHGLAGVTDTQYF.

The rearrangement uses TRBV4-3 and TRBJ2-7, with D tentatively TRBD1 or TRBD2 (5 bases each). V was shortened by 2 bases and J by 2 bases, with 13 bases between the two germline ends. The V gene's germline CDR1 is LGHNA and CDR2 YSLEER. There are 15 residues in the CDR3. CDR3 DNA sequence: TGCGCCAGCAGCCAAACTCCGGGGCAGCCCTACGAGCAGTACTTC. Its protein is CASSQTPGQPYEQYF.

Written as DNA, the CDR3 is TGTGCCAGCAGCGCCTCCCGCACTAGCGCCGCCTACGAGCAGTACTTC. Its protein product is CASSASRTSAAYEQYF. The rearrangement joins TRBV9 to TRBJ2-7; TRBD2 agrees at 7 bases. The CDR3 totals 16 residues. The V segment lost 3 bases and the J segment 2 bases; nucleotides outside the gene matches: 11. Germline V gene data show CDR1 as SGDLS and CDR2 as YYNGEE.

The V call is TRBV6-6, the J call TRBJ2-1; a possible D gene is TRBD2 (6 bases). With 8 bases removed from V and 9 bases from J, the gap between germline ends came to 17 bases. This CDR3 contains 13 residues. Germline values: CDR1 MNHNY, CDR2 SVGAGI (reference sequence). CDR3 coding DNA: TGTGCCAGCTGGGAGAGGGGAGGAGGTGAGCAGTTCTTC. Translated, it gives CASWERGGGEQFF.

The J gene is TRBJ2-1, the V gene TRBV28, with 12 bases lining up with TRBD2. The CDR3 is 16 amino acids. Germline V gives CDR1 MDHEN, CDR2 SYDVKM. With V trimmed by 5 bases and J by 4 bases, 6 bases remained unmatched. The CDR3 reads CASSTRLAGVYNEQFF. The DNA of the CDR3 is TGTGCCAGCAGTACCCGACTAGCGGGAGTGTACAATGAGCAGTTCTTC.

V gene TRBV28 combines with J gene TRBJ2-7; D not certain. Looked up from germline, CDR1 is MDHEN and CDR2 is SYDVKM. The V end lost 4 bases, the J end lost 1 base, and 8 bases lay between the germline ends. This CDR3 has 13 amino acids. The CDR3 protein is CASSYDTSYEQYF. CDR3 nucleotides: TGTGCCAGCAGTTATGACACGTCCTACGAGCAGTACTTC.

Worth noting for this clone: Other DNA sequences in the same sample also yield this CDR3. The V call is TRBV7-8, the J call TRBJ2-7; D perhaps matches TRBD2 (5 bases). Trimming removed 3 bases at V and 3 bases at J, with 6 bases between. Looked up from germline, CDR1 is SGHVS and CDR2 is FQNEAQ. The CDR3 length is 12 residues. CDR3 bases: TGTGCCAGCAGCTTGGGGAGCTACGAGCAGTACTTC. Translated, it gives CASSLGSYEQYF.

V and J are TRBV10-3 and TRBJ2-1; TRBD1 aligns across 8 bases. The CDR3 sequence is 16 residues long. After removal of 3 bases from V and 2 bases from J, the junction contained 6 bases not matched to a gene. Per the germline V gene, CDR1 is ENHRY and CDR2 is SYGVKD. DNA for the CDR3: TGTGCCATCAGTGACCGGGACAGGACTACCTACAATGAGCAGTTCTTC. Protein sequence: CAISDRDRTTYNEQFF.

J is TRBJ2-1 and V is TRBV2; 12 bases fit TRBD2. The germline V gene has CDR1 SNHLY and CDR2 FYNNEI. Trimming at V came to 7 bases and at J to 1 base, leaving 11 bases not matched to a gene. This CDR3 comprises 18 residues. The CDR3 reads CASKSGLAGRSSYNEQFF. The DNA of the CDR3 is TGTGCCAGCAAATCGGGACTAGCGGGCAGATCGTCCTACAATGAGCAGTTCTTC.

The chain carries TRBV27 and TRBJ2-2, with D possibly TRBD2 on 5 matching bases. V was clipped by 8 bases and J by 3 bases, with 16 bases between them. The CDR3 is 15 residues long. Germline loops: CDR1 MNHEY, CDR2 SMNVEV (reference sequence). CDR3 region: CASGGLFGDTGELFF. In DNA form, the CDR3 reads TGTGCCAGCGGCGGACTTTTCGGGGACACCGGGGAGCTGTTTTTT.

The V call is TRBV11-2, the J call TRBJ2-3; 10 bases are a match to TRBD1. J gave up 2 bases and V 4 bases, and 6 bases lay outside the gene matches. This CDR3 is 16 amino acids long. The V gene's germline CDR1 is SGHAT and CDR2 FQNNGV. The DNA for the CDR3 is TGTGCCAGCAGCTCACGGACAGGGGGGGACACAGATACGCAGTATTTT. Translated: CASSSRTGGDTDTQYF.

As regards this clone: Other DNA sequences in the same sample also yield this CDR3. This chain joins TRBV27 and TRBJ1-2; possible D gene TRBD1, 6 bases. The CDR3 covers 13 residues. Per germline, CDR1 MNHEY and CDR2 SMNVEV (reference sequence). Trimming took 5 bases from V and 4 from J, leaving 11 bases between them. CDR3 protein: CASSPGTSYGYTF. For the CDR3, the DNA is TGTGCCAGCAGTCCCGGGACAAGCTATGGCTACACCTTC.

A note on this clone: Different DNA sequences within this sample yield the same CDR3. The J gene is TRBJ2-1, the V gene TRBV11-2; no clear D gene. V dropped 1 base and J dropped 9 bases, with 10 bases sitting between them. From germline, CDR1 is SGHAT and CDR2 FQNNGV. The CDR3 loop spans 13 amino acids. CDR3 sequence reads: CASSLGLVSEQFF. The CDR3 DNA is TGTGCCAGCAGCTTAGGGCTAGTGTCTGAGCAGTTCTTC.

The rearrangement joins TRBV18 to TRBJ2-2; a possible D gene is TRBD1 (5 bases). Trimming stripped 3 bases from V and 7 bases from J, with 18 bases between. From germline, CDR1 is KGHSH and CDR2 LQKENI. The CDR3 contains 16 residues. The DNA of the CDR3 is TGTGCCAGCTCACCGAACTATCAGCAGGGTTACGGGGAGCTGTTTTTT. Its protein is CASSPNYQQGYGELFF.

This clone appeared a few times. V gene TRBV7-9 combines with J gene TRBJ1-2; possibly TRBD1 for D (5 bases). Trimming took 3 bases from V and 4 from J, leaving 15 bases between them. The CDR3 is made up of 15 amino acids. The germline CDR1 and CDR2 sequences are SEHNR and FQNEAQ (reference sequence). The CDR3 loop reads CASSFGGEGPYGYTF. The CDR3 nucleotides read TGTGCCAGCAGCTTCGGGGGAGAGGGTCCCTATGGCTACACCTTC. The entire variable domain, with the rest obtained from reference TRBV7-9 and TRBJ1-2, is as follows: DTGVSQNPRHKITKRGQNVTFRCDPISEHNRLYWYRQTLGQGPEFLTYFQNEAQLEKSRLLSDRFSAERPKGSFSTLEIQRTEQGDSAMYLCASSFGGEGPYGYTFGSGTRLTVV.